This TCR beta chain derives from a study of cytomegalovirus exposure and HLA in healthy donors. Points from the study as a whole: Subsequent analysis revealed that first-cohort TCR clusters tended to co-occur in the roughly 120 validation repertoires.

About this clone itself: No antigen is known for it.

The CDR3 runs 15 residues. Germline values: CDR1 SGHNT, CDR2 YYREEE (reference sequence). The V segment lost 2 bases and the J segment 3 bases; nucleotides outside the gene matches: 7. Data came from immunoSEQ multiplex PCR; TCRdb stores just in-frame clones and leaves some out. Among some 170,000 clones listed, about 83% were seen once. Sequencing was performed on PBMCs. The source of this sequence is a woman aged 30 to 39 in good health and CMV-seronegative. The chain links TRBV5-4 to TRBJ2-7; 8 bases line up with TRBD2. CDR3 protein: CASSFGVGGGYEQYF. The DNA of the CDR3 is TGTGCCAGCAGCTTTGGGGTCGGGGGGGGCTACGAGCAGTACTTC. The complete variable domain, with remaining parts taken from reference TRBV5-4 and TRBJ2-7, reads ETGVTQSPTHLIKTRGQQVTLRCSSQSGHNTVSWYQQALGQGPQFIFQYYREEENGRGNFPPRFSGLQFPNYSSELNVNALELDDSALYLCASSFGVGGGYEQYFGPGTRLTVT.